Detailed here is one T cell receptor beta chain. Per the original methods: Reference gene primer amplification gave nucleated cell count estimates. Only in-frame clones appear in the TCRdb table, and some are missing; sequencing was by immunoSEQ multiplex PCR. The V and J calls and clone size are taken from that table; D and trimming were inferred from the DNA. The sample holds tens of thousands of clones, roughly nine tenths seen once. The germline CDR1 and CDR2 sequences are GTSNPN and SVGIG (reference sequence). The CDR3 consists of 13 residues. Trimming removed 0 bases at V and 2 bases at J, with 7 bases between. The sample comes from a study of blood T cell repertoires in COVID-19.

The sequence came from a middle-aged man with COVID-19, enrolled during active disease. Source material: peripheral blood. The rearrangement uses TRBV30 and TRBJ1-1; D ambiguous. The DNA for the CDR3 is TGTGCCTGGAGTGTCATTCATAACACTGAAGCTTTCTTT. The encoded protein is CAWSVIHNTEAFF.